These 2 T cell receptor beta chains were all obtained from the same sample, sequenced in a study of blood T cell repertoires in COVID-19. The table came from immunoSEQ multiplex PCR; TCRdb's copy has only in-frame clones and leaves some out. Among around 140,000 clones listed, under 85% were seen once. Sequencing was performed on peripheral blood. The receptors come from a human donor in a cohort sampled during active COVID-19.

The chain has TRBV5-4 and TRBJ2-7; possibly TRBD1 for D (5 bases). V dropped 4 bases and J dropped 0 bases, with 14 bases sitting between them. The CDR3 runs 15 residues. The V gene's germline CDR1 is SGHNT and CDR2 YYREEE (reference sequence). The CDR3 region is CASSQGWQSSYEQYF. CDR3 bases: TGTGCCAGCAGCCAGGGCTGGCAGTCCTCCTACGAGCAGTACTTC.

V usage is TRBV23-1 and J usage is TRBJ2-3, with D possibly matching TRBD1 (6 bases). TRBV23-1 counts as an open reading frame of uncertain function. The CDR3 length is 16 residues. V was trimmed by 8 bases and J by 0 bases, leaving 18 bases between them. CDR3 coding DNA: TGCGCCAGCCCCCTCGGTGAGGGGGTAAGCACAGATACGCAGTATTTT. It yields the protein CASPLGEGVSTDTQYF.